This T cell receptor beta chain appears in the sequencing data of a study of T cells in Graves' hyperthyroidism and ophthalmopathy. Study results and limitations: Patients with ophthalmopathy were separated from those with stable hyperthyroidism by a 13 V-J model.

Germline V lookup: CDR1 KGHDR, CDR2 SFDVKD. The CDR3 has 13 amino acids. The V end lost 7 bases, the J end lost 4 bases, and 12 bases lay between the germline ends. Patients were excluded for uncontrolled infection, other autoimmune disease, pregnancy or lactation. Clinical symptoms, serum thyroxine and TRAb, thyroid ultrasound and orbital computed tomography were used for the diagnoses. Fresh 10 ml peripheral blood yielded PBMCs. This clonotype has ten or more counts. Its target is not known. The investigators amplified TCR beta CDR3 regions from RNA transcripts. With the HTBI primer set, the TCR CDR3 went through a first round of RT-PCR. TCRdb redid the calling of the multiplex PCR reads with MiXCR, one entry per CDR3 protein. The data hold approximately 610,000 distinct CDR3 sequences, with around 17% observed a single time.

The rearrangement uses TRBV24-1 and TRBJ1-1, with D perhaps matching TRBD1 (5 bases). Material for sequencing was blood. The TCR was taken from a young woman with Graves' hyperthyroidism. The CDR3 sequence is CATRGSGSTEAFF. Written as DNA, the CDR3 is TGTGCCACCAGGGGATCAGGGAGCACTGAAGCTTTCTTT.